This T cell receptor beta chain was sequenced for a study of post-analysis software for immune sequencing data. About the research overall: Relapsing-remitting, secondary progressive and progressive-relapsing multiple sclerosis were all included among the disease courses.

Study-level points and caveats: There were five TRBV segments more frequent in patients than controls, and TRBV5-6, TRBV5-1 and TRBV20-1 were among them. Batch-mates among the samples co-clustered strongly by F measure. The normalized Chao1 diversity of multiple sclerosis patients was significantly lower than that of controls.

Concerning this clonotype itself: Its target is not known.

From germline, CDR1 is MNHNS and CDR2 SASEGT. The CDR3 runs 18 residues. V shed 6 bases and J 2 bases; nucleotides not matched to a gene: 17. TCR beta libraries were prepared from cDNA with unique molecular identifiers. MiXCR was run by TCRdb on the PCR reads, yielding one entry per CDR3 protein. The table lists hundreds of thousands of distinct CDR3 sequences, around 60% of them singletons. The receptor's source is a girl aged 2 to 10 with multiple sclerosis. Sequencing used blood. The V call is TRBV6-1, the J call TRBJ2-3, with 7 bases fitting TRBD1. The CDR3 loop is CASSPKTSTGSFTDTQYF. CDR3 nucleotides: TGTGCCAGCAGCCCTAAAACCTCGACAGGGTCGTTCACAGATACGCAGTATTTT.